The 22 T cell receptor beta chains given below trace back to one sample, sequenced in a study of blood T cell repertoires in COVID-19. Produced via immunoSEQ multiplex PCR; TCRdb's table is partial and in-frame only. The table lists some 62,000 clones, 80% to 90% of them singletons. Material for sequencing was peripheral blood. The receptors shown here come from a woman between 55 and 75 years old with COVID-19, enrolled during active disease.

The chain joins TRBV5-1 to TRBJ2-1; a possible D gene is TRBD2 (8 bases). Per germline, CDR1 SGHRS and CDR2 YFSETQ. The CDR3 is made up of 17 amino acids. V shed 4 bases and J shed 1 base, with 18 bases lying between them. The CDR3 bases are TGCGCCAGCAGCCCCAGGGGGTCGGGAGGGTCCTACAATGAGCAGTTCTTC. This codes for CASSPRGSGGSYNEQFF.

The V gene is TRBV29-1, the J gene TRBJ2-5; D gene ambiguous. Looked up from germline, CDR1 is SQVTM and CDR2 is ANQGSEA. The CDR3 is 12 residues long. V was pared by 3 bases and J by 5 bases, with 10 bases between. The CDR3 protein is CSVERQRETQYF. The CDR3 DNA follows: TGCAGCGTTGAGAGGCAGAGGGAGACCCAGTACTTC.

In this sample, this clone turned up once. The V and J genes are TRBV5-1 and TRBJ1-3; 7 bases are a match to TRBD1. The CDR3 has 13 residues. Trimming removed 7 bases from V and 7 bases from J; junction bases left unmatched: 8. Germline values: CDR1 SGHRS, CDR2 YFSETQ. CDR3 sequence reads: CASSQGLGNTIYF. The CDR3 bases are TGCGCCAGCTCACAGGGGTTGGGGAACACCATATATTTT. The full variable domain, with the rest looked up from reference TRBV5-1 and TRBJ1-3, is KAGVTQTPRYLIKTRGQQVTLSCSPISGHRSVSWYQQTPGQGLQFLFEYFSETQRNKGNFPGRFSGRQFSNSRSEMNVSTLELGDSALYLCASSQGLGNTIYFGEGSWLTVV.

The genes are TRBV25-1 and TRBJ2-5; tentative D call: TRBD1 (6 bases). Germline CDR1 MGHDK, CDR2 SYGVNS. V lost 2 bases to trimming and J lost 5 bases, with 12 bases between them. This CDR3 region has 14 residues. CDR3 nucleotide sequence: TGTGCCAGCAGTGAAGGTGCAGGGGTGGAGACCCAGTACTTC. Amino acid sequence: CASSEGAGVETQYF.

Concerning this clone: This same CDR3 is encoded by further DNA sequences in the sample. The chain is built from TRBV5-1 and TRBJ1-1; weak D call: TRBD1 (5 bases). V lost 4 bases and J 1 base, leaving 11 bases between the germline ends. CDR1 and CDR2 from the germline V gene are SGHRS and YFSETQ. The CDR3 totals 14 residues. CDR3 DNA: TGCGCCAGCAGCCGAGGTCAGGGGAACACTGAAGCTTTCTTT. Translating it yields CASSRGQGNTEAFF.

The chain carries TRBV2 and TRBJ2-4; 8 positions match TRBD1. The germline V gene has CDR1 SNHLY and CDR2 FYNNEI. The CDR3 loop spans 12 amino acids. The junction had 2 bases not matched to a gene; V was cut back by 4 bases and J by 9 bases. The CDR3 nucleotides are TGTGCCAGCAGTGCAGGGGGCGGCATTCAGTACTTC. Translation: CASSAGGGIQYF.

This clone was seen more than once but under ten times. The V and J genes are TRBV19 and TRBJ1-5, with D possibly matching TRBD1 (5 bases). V was trimmed by 5 bases and J by 0 bases, leaving 11 bases between them. This CDR3 comprises 15 residues. CDR1 and CDR2 (germline): LNHDA, SQIVND (reference sequence). The CDR3 DNA reads as TGTGCCAGTAGTCCGACAGTGTTTAGCAATCAGCCCCAGCATTTT. Protein: CASSPTVFSNQPQHF.

This chain joins TRBV5-6 and TRBJ2-7, with TRBD1 identical over 9 bases. Germline V gene data show CDR1 as SGHDT and CDR2 as YYEEEE. The ends lost 2 bases at V and 5 bases at J; junction bases unmatched: 5. This CDR3 has 14 amino acids. CDR3 protein: CASSLAGTGNEQYF. The CDR3 DNA is TGTGCCAGCAGCTTAGCCGGGACAGGGAACGAGCAGTACTTC.

This clone was observed a handful of times. This chain joins TRBV4-2 and TRBJ1-4; D gene unclear. V was trimmed by 0 bases and J by 3 bases, leaving 11 bases between them. Per germline, CDR1 LGHNA and CDR2 YNFKEQ. This CDR3 has 16 amino acids. CDR3: CASSQDVRSSNEKLFF. The DNA of the CDR3 is TGTGCCAGCAGCCAAGATGTGAGGAGTTCTAATGAAAAACTGTTTTTT.

The rearrangement uses TRBV28 and TRBJ2-5; TRBD2 matches 7 bases. The V gene's germline CDR1 is MDHEN and CDR2 SYDVKM. The length of the CDR3 is 15 residues. The junction had 6 bases not matched to a gene; V was cut back by 0 bases and J by 5 bases. The CDR3 nucleotides read TGTGCCAGCAGTTTATGGATAGCGGGTTGGGAGACCCAGTACTTC. This sequence encodes CASSLWIAGWETQYF. Based on the CDR3 plus reference TRBV28 and TRBJ2-5, the full variable domain is DVKVTQSSRYLVKRTGEKVFLECVQDMDHENMFWYRQDPGLGLRLIYFSYDVKMKEKGDIPEGYSVSREKKERFSLILESASTNQTSMYLCASSLWIAGWETQYFGPGTRLLVL.

This chain links TRBV19 with TRBJ2-7; 7 bases are a match to TRBD2. The ends lost 3 bases at V and 1 base at J; junction bases unmatched: 3. Germline V gene data show CDR1 as LNHDA and CDR2 as SQIVND (reference sequence). This CDR3 spans 14 amino acids. The CDR3 is CASSIGEGSYEQYF. As DNA, the CDR3 is TGTGCCAGTAGTATTGGGGAGGGTTCCTACGAGCAGTACTTC.

This clone was seen once. This rearrangement joins TRBV7-2 to TRBJ1-1, with D perhaps matching TRBD1 (5 bases). The CDR3 totals 14 residues. Germline V gene lookup returns CDR1 SGHTA and CDR2 FQGNSA. V was shortened by 1 base and J by 6 bases, with 12 bases between the two germline ends. The CDR3 is CASSLGGEGSEAFF. DNA of the CDR3: TGTGCCAGCAGCTTAGGGGGGGAGGGCTCTGAAGCTTTCTTT.

The chain recombines TRBV7-8 with TRBJ1-5; TRBD1 matches at 8 bases. CDR3 length: 16 residues. With 5 bases clipped from V and 1 base from J, the junction kept 7 bases outside the gene matches. CDR1 is SGHVS and CDR2 is FQNEAQ in the germline V gene. The CDR3 sequence: CASSPRTGFSNQPQHF. In DNA form, the CDR3 reads TGTGCCAGCAGCCCTAGGACAGGGTTCAGCAATCAGCCCCAGCATTTT. Based on the CDR3 plus reference TRBV7-8 and TRBJ1-5, the full variable domain is GAGVSQSPRYKVAKRGQDVALRCDPISGHVSLFWYQQALGQGPEFLTYFQNEAQLDKSGLPSDRFFAERPEGSVSTLKIQRTQQEDSAVYLCASSPRTGFSNQPQHFGDGTRLSIL.

J is TRBJ2-5 and V is TRBV24-1, with D possibly TRBD1 on 6 matching bases. Trimming took 4 bases from V and 5 from J, leaving 19 bases between them. This CDR3 has 16 residues. Per the germline V gene, CDR1 is KGHDR and CDR2 is SFDVKD. The DNA for the CDR3 is TGTGCCACCAGTGACCACTTCCAGGGGAAAGGGGAGACCCAGTACTTC. This translates into CATSDHFQGKGETQYF.

V usage is TRBV19 and J usage is TRBJ2-7; 10 bases fit TRBD1. The germline CDR1 and CDR2 sequences are LNHDA and SQIVND (reference sequence). The CDR3 length is 18 residues. Trimming removed 5 bases from V and 0 bases from J; junction bases left unmatched: 13. CDR3 protein: CASSALLGQGPSSYEQYF. The CDR3 bases are TGTGCCAGTAGTGCTCTCCTGGGACAGGGGCCGAGCTCCTACGAGCAGTACTTC.

The chain recombines TRBV6-1 with TRBJ2-3, with a weak D call TRBD2 (5 bases). This CDR3 contains 14 residues. The V gene lost 3 bases and the J gene lost 4 bases, with 11 bases spanning the gap. The V gene's germline CDR1 is MNHNS and CDR2 SASEGT. The CDR3 loop reads CASSDRGSPDTQYF. In DNA form, the CDR3 reads TGTGCCAGCAGTGATCGGGGATCCCCAGATACGCAGTATTTT.

This chain uses TRBV19 with TRBJ2-7, with 10 bases identical to TRBD2. The CDR3 totals 16 residues. Germline V gene sequence: CDR1 LNHDA, CDR2 SQIVND (reference sequence). J lost 5 bases, V lost 3 bases, and 10 bases had no gene match. The CDR3 reads CASSIPRTSGLNEQYF. CDR3 nucleotides: TGTGCCAGTAGTATCCCCCGGACTAGCGGCCTCAACGAGCAGTACTTC.

The rearrangement uses TRBV6-1 and TRBJ1-5; D is possibly TRBD1 (6 bases). The CDR3 runs to 16 residues. Germline V gene data show CDR1 as MNHNS and CDR2 as SASEGT. Trimming left V 2 bases short and J 5 bases short, with 16 bases between. The CDR3 loop reads CASSEPERGAYQPQHF. The CDR3 DNA sequence: TGTGCCAGCAGTGAACCCGAACGGGGGGCGTATCAGCCCCAGCATTTT.

V and J are TRBV4-3 and TRBJ2-7; no reliable D call. Germline loops: CDR1 LGHNA, CDR2 YSLEER. The CDR3 spans 14 residues. V lost 0 bases and J 3 bases, leaving 9 bases between the germline ends. The DNA for the CDR3 is TGCGCCAGCAGCCAAGAACCACGGGTCTACGAGCAGTACTTC. As protein: CASSQEPRVYEQYF.

The gene calls are TRBV5-5 and TRBJ2-2; TRBD1 matches 8 bases. Germline loops: CDR1 SGHKS, CDR2 YYEKEE (reference sequence). The ends lost 4 bases at V and 7 bases at J; junction bases unmatched: 9. This CDR3 has 15 amino acids. CDR3 region: CASSARTGRDGELFF. CDR3 nucleotide sequence: TGTGCCAGCAGCGCCCGGACAGGGCGTGACGGGGAGCTGTTTTTT.

There are a few counts of this clone. The CDR3 reads CASSTGTGGGSPLHF. Here the CDR3 DNA reads TGTGCCAGCAGCACAGGGACAGGGGGAGGTTCACCCCTCCACTTT. J is TRBJ1-6 and V is TRBV7-3, with 11 nucleotides matching TRBD1. Germline V gene data show CDR1 as SGHTA and CDR2 as FQGTGA. V trimming: 5 bases; J trimming: 9 bases; junction bases outside the gene matches: 6. The CDR3 has 15 amino acids.

The chain has TRBV5-4 and TRBJ2-3; a weak D match, TRBD1 (6 bases). V was shortened by 0 bases and J by 1 base, with 6 bases between the two germline ends. CDR1 and CDR2 (germline): SGHNT, YYREEE (reference sequence). CDR3 length: 14 amino acids. The CDR3 loop is CASSLDRGTDTQYF. CDR3 DNA: TGTGCCAGCAGCTTGGACAGGGGCACAGATACGCAGTATTTT. The full variable domain, with the rest looked up from reference TRBV5-4 and TRBJ2-3, is ETGVTQSPTHLIKTRGQQVTLRCSSQSGHNTVSWYQQALGQGPQFIFQYYREEENGRGNFPPRFSGLQFPNYSSELNVNALELDDSALYLCASSLDRGTDTQYFGPGTRLTVL.